A single sample is the source of the 21 T cell receptor beta chains below, sequenced in a study of blood T cell repertoires in COVID-19. Measured with immunoSEQ multiplex PCR; TCRdb has only the in-frame clones, and not every one. The sample lists hundreds of thousands of clones, 85% to 90% occurring once. What was sequenced was PBMCs or T cells enriched from blood (not recorded which). The receptors here all came from a woman between 50 and 59 years old who had recovered from COVID-19.

This chain connects TRBV4-1 to TRBJ2-3; 13 nucleotides align to TRBD2. J lost 0 bases, V lost 4 bases, and 10 bases had no gene match. Germline values: CDR1 MGHRA, CDR2 YSYEKL. The CDR3 sequence is 19 residues long. The CDR3 spells CASSRSLAGLAGSTDTQYF. The CDR3 DNA reads TGCGCCAGCAGCCGAAGTTTAGCGGGACTAGCGGGGAGCACAGATACGCAGTATTTT.

The V call is TRBV7-2, the J call TRBJ2-2; 13 nucleotides match TRBD2. This CDR3 has 19 amino acids. The germline CDR1 and CDR2 sequences are SGHTA and FQGNSA. V lost 0 bases to trimming and J lost 2 bases; unmatched junction nucleotides: 6. This CDR3 is CASSLALTSGGSNTGELFF. The DNA of the CDR3 is TGTGCCAGCAGCTTAGCCCTGACTAGCGGGGGGTCTAACACCGGGGAGCTGTTTTTT.

The chain uses TRBV24-1 and TRBJ1-5; TRBD1 aligns across 7 bases. Germline-derived CDR1 and CDR2 are KGHDR and SFDVKD. The ends lost 4 bases at V and 7 bases at J; junction bases unmatched: 6. The CDR3 is 14 amino acids. The CDR3 is CATSDRGQMQPQHF. The CDR3 DNA follows: TGTGCCACCAGTGACCGGGGACAGATGCAGCCCCAGCATTTT.

The CDR3 bases are TGTGCCACCAGTCCGGGACAGGGAGGCTATGGCTACACCTTC. This codes for CATSPGQGGYGYTF. V usage is TRBV24-1 and J usage is TRBJ1-2; 9 nucleotides agree with TRBD1. Looked up from germline, CDR1 is KGHDR and CDR2 is SFDVKD. The V gene end was trimmed by 6 bases and the J gene end by 4 bases; junction bases not matched to a gene: 5. The CDR3 extends over 14 amino acids.

Only one count was recorded for this clone. The chain combines TRBV4-3 with TRBJ1-6; TRBD1 agrees at 8 bases. J lost 10 bases, V lost 0 bases, and 14 bases had no gene match. Germline V gene lookup returns CDR1 LGHNA and CDR2 YSLEER. The CDR3 extends over 18 amino acids. CDR3 sequence reads: CASSQDSGPGGAGSPLHF. DNA for the CDR3: TGCGCCAGCAGCCAAGATTCGGGGCCAGGGGGCGCGGGATCACCCCTCCACTTT.

J is TRBJ1-3 and V is TRBV7-2; tentative D call: TRBD1 (5 bases). The CDR3 contains 16 residues. Germline V gene sequence: CDR1 SGHTA, CDR2 FQGNSA. Trimming left V 6 bases short and J 2 bases short, with 17 bases between. The CDR3 is CASSLNGRGTGNTIYF. In DNA, the CDR3 is TGTGCCAGCAGTTTAAATGGGAGGGGAACTGGAAACACCATATATTTT.

To note about this clone: One junction end disagrees with the germline gene, perhaps due to a read error. The chain links TRBV7-7 to TRBJ2-1, with D hard to call. The germline V gene has CDR1 SSHAT and CDR2 FNYEAQ (reference sequence). This CDR3 region has 13 residues. CDR3 sequence (DNA): TGTGCTAGCAGCCCAACGGCGGTCAATGAGCAGTTCTTC. Its translation is CASSPTAVNEQFF.

The rearrangement links TRBV14 to TRBJ1-6; maybe TRBD1 (6 bases). In germline, CDR1 is SGHDN, CDR2 FVKESK. V was trimmed by 1 base and J by 7 bases, leaving 11 bases between them. The CDR3 covers 15 residues. CDR3 sequence (DNA): TGTGCCAGCAGCCAAGCTGCCAGGGGAAATTCACCCCTCCACTTT. This codes for CASSQAARGNSPLHF.

This chain uses TRBV13 with TRBJ1-5, with no clear D. Germline V gene sequence: CDR1 PRHDT, CDR2 FYEKMQ (reference sequence). The CDR3 is 13 amino acids. The ends were cut back, 4 bases at V and 0 bases at J, with 4 bases in the middle. The CDR3 protein is CASSYSSNQPQHF. For the CDR3, the DNA is TGTGCCAGCAGCTACAGTAGCAATCAGCCCCAGCATTTT.

The chain links TRBV6-5 to TRBJ1-2, with 9 nucleotides matching TRBD1. Losses at the gene ends were 6 bases for V and 7 bases for J; bases not matched to a gene: 6. The germline CDR1 and CDR2 sequences are MNHEY and SVGAGI. CDR3 length equals 13 residues. CDR3 protein: CASRTGGRIGYTF. CDR3 in DNA: TGTGCCAGCAGGACAGGGGGTCGTATTGGCTACACCTTC.

The rearrangement links TRBV19 to TRBJ2-1; 10 positions agree with TRBD2. The V gene's germline CDR1 is LNHDA and CDR2 SQIVND (reference sequence). V lost 3 bases to trimming and J lost 7 bases; unmatched junction nucleotides: 9. The CDR3 length is 16 residues. The CDR3, as DNA: TGTGCCAGTAGTATGGGGAGCGGGGGGGCAGCTAATGAGCAGTTCTTC. Translated, it gives CASSMGSGGAANEQFF.

The V and J genes are TRBV7-2 and TRBJ1-2; TRBD1 might be the D (5 bases). Germline lookup yields CDR1 SGHTA and CDR2 FQGNSA. CDR3 size: 13 residues. V gave up 5 bases and J gave up 2 bases, with 9 bases separating them. The chain's CDR3 is CASSARGNYGYTF. CDR3 nucleotides: TGTGCCAGCAGCGCTAGGGGAAACTATGGCTACACCTTC.

V and J are TRBV15 and TRBJ2-4, with D possibly being TRBD2 (5 bases). Germline CDR1 LNHNV, CDR2 YYDKDF (reference sequence). The CDR3 covers 14 residues. The V end was cut by 0 bases, the J end by 13 bases, with 16 bases between. The DNA of the CDR3 is TGTGCCACCAGCAGAGATCATGGCAGCGGCTCCCAGTACTTC. Protein: CATSRDHGSGSQYF.

The chain recombines TRBV4-1 with TRBJ1-4; no definite D call. The germline V gene encodes CDR1 MGHRA and CDR2 YSYEKL. V lost 2 bases to trimming and J lost 8 bases, with 12 bases between them. This CDR3 has 14 amino acids. CDR3 protein: CASSQSGAWEKLFF. The CDR3 DNA reads as TGCGCCAGCAGCCAATCGGGAGCGTGGGAAAAACTGTTTTTT.

J is TRBJ1-6 and V is TRBV2; D not certain. Trimming stripped 0 bases from V and 0 bases from J, with 12 bases between. The CDR3 is 18 amino acids. Per germline, CDR1 SNHLY and CDR2 FYNNEI. CDR3 DNA: TGTGCCAGCAGTGAAGCAGCGACTGGGAGCTCCTATAATTCACCCCTCCACTTT. Translation gives CASSEAATGSSYNSPLHF.

The DNA for the CDR3 is TGTGCCAGCAGCCTCCGGGACAGGGCTAATTCACCCCTCCACTTT. Translating it yields CASSLRDRANSPLHF. The chain employs TRBV13 and TRBJ1-6; 9 bases fit TRBD1. The CDR3 has 15 amino acids. After removal of 5 bases from V and 6 bases from J, the junction contained 5 bases not matched to a gene. Germline CDR1 PRHDT, CDR2 FYEKMQ (reference sequence).

The chain employs TRBV27 and TRBJ2-3, with TRBD2 identical over 7 bases. The CDR3 is made up of 13 amino acids. J lost 4 bases, V lost 3 bases, and 1 base had no gene match. Looked up from germline, CDR1 is MNHEY and CDR2 is SMNVEV (reference sequence). CDR3 bases: TGTGCCAGCAGTTTCGCGGGGGCAGATACGCAGTATTTT. This sequence encodes CASSFAGADTQYF.

In this sample, this clone turned up once. CDR3 sequence (DNA): TGTGCCAGCAGCCCGACAGGATATAATTCACCCCTCCACTTT. It translates to CASSPTGYNSPLHF. This chain connects TRBV7-9 to TRBJ1-6, with D possibly being TRBD1 (6 bases). The CDR3 loop spans 14 amino acids. Trimming removed 5 bases from V and 4 bases from J, with 9 bases in between. Germline assignment: CDR1 SEHNR and CDR2 FQNEAQ (reference sequence). Using reference TRBV7-9 and TRBJ1-6 for the parts outside the CDR3, the full variable domain is DTGVSQNPRHKITKRGQNVTFRCDPISEHNRLYWYRQTLGQGPEFLTYFQNEAQLEKSRLLSDRFSAERPKGSFSTLEIQRTEQGDSAMYLCASSPTGYNSPLHFGNGTRLTVT.

Here the CDR3 DNA reads TGTGCCAGCAGTGAATATACCGTTCATACTCTTAATTCACCCCTCCACTTT. This codes for CASSEYTVHTLNSPLHF. The chain combines TRBV25-1 with TRBJ1-6; D not certain. With 0 bases removed from V and 6 bases from J, the gap between germline ends came to 15 bases. Looked up from germline, CDR1 is MGHDK and CDR2 is SYGVNS. The CDR3 is 17 residues long.

The chain uses TRBV6-1 and TRBJ2-2, with 11 bases aligning to TRBD2. This CDR3 comprises 22 residues. The ends lost 0 bases at V and 0 bases at J; junction bases unmatched: 15. Germline V gene sequence: CDR1 MNHNS, CDR2 SASEGT. The CDR3 sequence is CASSEASLILAGGLSNTGELFF. CDR3 coding DNA: TGTGCCAGCAGTGAAGCTTCCTTAATCCTAGCGGGGGGTTTATCGAACACCGGGGAGCTGTTTTTT.

This clone has a handful of counts. V gene TRBV30 combines with J gene TRBJ1-2; weak D call: TRBD1 (5 bases). Trimming shortened V by 1 base and J by 2 bases, and 14 bases separated the two germline ends. The CDR3 sequence is 15 residues long. Germline V CDR1 and CDR2: GTSNPN, SVGIG (reference sequence). The CDR3 DNA reads TGTGCCTGGAGTGGGGATGGCTCAGGGAACTATGGCTACACCTTC. It translates to CAWSGDGSGNYGYTF.